This T cell receptor (beta chain) was captured in a study of T-cell reconstitution after alpha-beta-depleted transplantation in children. Unique molecular identifiers were incorporated when the TCRbeta library was constructed. From the PCR reads, TCRdb called clonotypes with MiXCR, one entry per CDR3 protein. The sample contains about 400,000 distinct CDR3 sequences, 13% of which appear only once. The CDR3 extends over 16 amino acids. Deletions cut 1 base from V and 4 bases from J, with 14 bases between. Germline CDR1 reads SGHKS; CDR2 reads YYEKEE (reference sequence). This clonotype occurred a few times.

Here the sequenced sample was PBMCs, taken from the stem cell graft. The V gene is TRBV5-5, the J gene TRBJ2-2; D not resolved. The TCR sequence derives from a human donor who donated a stem cell graft to a child with Fanconi anemia. The DNA of the CDR3 is TGTGCCAGCAGCTTGTTGGCAGGTCTGTCCACCGGGGAGCTGTTTTTT. This gives the protein CASSLLAGLSTGELFF.